This T cell receptor (beta chain) was recovered during a study of tumor-infiltrating lymphocytes in localized non-small cell lung cancer. Whole-study context: Some samples were collected after neoadjuvant chemotherapy; smokers, never-smokers and several histologies were included. Tumor tissue and non-adjacent uninvolved lung came from each patient.

Trimming shortened V by 2 bases and J by 2 bases, and 6 bases separated the two germline ends. CDR1 LGHNA and CDR2 YNFKEQ come from the germline V gene. This CDR3 has 13 amino acids. Profiled with immunoSEQ multiplex PCR; TCRdb holds only in-frame clones, not every one. The data hold around 7,100 clones, with under 80% observed a single time. A word on this clone: Antigen specificity is unknown.

Study findings and constraints: IM1 and IM2 tumors showed no difference in T-cell fraction. Only some patients had TCR sequencing, depending on available tissue.

The rearrangement uses TRBV4-2 and TRBJ2-5, with unresolved D. The sequenced sample was uninvolved lung tissue not adjacent to the tumor. The receptor was isolated from a human donor with non-small cell lung cancer. CDR3 amino acids: CASSQNEQETQYF. The CDR3 DNA reads TGTGCCAGCAGCCAAAATGAACAAGAGACCCAGTACTTC.